One and the same sample provided the 24 T cell receptor beta chains below, sequenced in a study of blood T cell repertoires in COVID-19. TCRdb's table, derived via immunoSEQ multiplex PCR, lists solely in-frame clones and lacks some. The table records 35,000 to 45,000 clones, approximately 78% of them present only once. Sequenced material: peripheral blood. The receptors come from a man aged 55 to 70 with acute or convalescent COVID-19.

This sequence joins TRBV5-1 and TRBJ1-2, with D maybe TRBD1 (5 bases). Germline lookup yields CDR1 SGHRS and CDR2 YFSETQ. Trimming pared 0 bases from V and 2 bases from J, leaving 11 bases between. The CDR3 is 15 amino acids. For the CDR3, the DNA is TGCGCCAGCAGCTTGGTAGGTGACAGAAACTATGGCTACACCTTC. This gives the protein CASSLVGDRNYGYTF.

This chain uses TRBV7-8 with TRBJ2-5; 8 positions agree with TRBD2. The CDR3 consists of 15 residues. Losses at the gene ends were 5 bases for V and 3 bases for J; bases not matched to a gene: 8. CDR1 is SGHVS and CDR2 is FQNEAQ in the germline V gene. The DNA for the CDR3 is TGTGCCAGCAGCAAGCTACTAGCGGACAAAGAGACCCAGTACTTC. Protein product: CASSKLLADKETQYF.

The chain carries TRBV4-1 and TRBJ2-1, with 12 bases matching TRBD2. This CDR3 is built from 15 residues. Germline assignment: CDR1 MGHRA and CDR2 YSYEKL. V lost 6 bases, J lost 8 bases, and 8 bases stayed unmatched. The CDR3 nucleotides read TGCGCCAGCAGTAGGACTAGCGGGACTGCTGATGAGCAGTTCTTC. Protein sequence: CASSRTSGTADEQFF.

This clone has only a few counts. The chain couples TRBV7-9 to TRBJ2-3; the match to TRBD2 covers 8 bases. Germline V gives CDR1 SEHNR, CDR2 FQNEAQ (reference sequence). Unmatched junction bases numbered 9, after V lost 7 bases and J lost 3 bases. The CDR3 length is 15 residues. The CDR3 coding sequence is TGTGCCAGCACCTTGGTGGGACTAGTGACAGATACGCAGTATTTT. This sequence encodes CASTLVGLVTDTQYF. The entire variable domain, with the rest obtained from reference TRBV7-9 and TRBJ2-3, is as follows: DTGVSQNPRHKITKRGQNVTFRCDPISEHNRLYWYRQTLGQGPEFLTYFQNEAQLEKSRLLSDRFSAERPKGSFSTLEIQRTEQGDSAMYLCASTLVGLVTDTQYFGPGTRLTVL.

This clone is a singleton in its sample. This chain connects TRBV11-2 to TRBJ2-7; 7 bases are a match to TRBD2. Trimming removed 4 bases from V and 3 bases from J; junction bases left unmatched: 9. This CDR3 spans 15 amino acids. CDR1 and CDR2 from the germline V gene are SGHAT and FQNNGV. DNA for the CDR3: TGTGCCAGCAGCTACTCGGGTGGGGGGGACTACGAGCAGTACTTC. The encoded protein is CASSYSGGGDYEQYF.

The gene calls are TRBV4-1 and TRBJ2-7; D possibly corresponds to TRBD2 (5 bases). V was cut by 4 bases and J by 2 bases, with 15 bases left in between. The CDR3 totals 15 residues. CDR1 MGHRA and CDR2 YSYEKL come from the germline V gene. The CDR3 DNA reads as TGCGCCAGCAGCCCCAGTCCCGCCGGGACCTACGAGCAGTACTTC. Translated: CASSPSPAGTYEQYF.

The chain employs TRBV10-1 and TRBJ2-7; 14 bases line up with TRBD2. The J segment lost 8 bases and the V segment lost 5 bases, leaving 5 bases of the junction unmatched. There are 14 residues in the CDR3. CDR1 is WNHNN and CDR2 is SYGVQD in the germline V gene (reference sequence). The CDR3 DNA follows: TGCGCCAGCAGTCCTGGACTAGCGGGAGGTCAGCAGTACTTC. Translating gives CASSPGLAGGQQYF.

The J gene is TRBJ1-6, the V gene TRBV18; no firm D call. From germline, CDR1 is KGHSH and CDR2 LQKENI. The CDR3 sequence is 15 residues long. Trimming took 2 bases from V and 0 from J, leaving 5 bases between them. The CDR3 loop reads CASSPESSYNSPLHF. The CDR3 DNA is TGTGCCAGCTCACCAGAGAGCTCCTATAATTCACCCCTCCACTTT.

In nucleotides, the CDR3 is TGTGCCAGCAGCTTAAGGGAGGGGTACGAGCAGTACTTC. Translated: CASSLREGYEQYF. The genes are TRBV7-2 and TRBJ2-7, with 7 positions matching TRBD2. CDR1 and CDR2 from the germline V gene are SGHTA and FQGNSA. This CDR3 contains 13 residues. V lost 2 bases and J lost 4; bases outside the gene matches: 2. The whole variable domain, filled in from reference TRBV7-2 and TRBJ2-7, reads GAGVSQSPSNKVTEKGKDVELRCDPISGHTALYWYRQSLGQGLEFLIYFQGNSAPDKSGLPSDRFSAERTGGSVSTLTIQRTQQEDSAVYLCASSLREGYEQYFGPGTRLTVT.

In its sample, this clone was seen once. The J gene is TRBJ2-2, the V gene TRBV19; D might be TRBD1 (6 bases). Trimming left V 3 bases short and J 7 bases short, with 15 bases between. This CDR3 region has 15 residues. CDR1 LNHDA and CDR2 SQIVND come from the germline V gene (reference sequence). CDR3 sequence (DNA): TGTGCCAGTAGTATGGCACAGGGATCCAACGGGGAGCTGTTTTTT. Its translation: CASSMAQGSNGELFF. Drawing the rest from reference TRBV19 and TRBJ2-2, the complete variable domain is DGGITQSPKYLFRKEGQNVTLSCEQNLNHDAMYWYRQDPGQGLRLIYYSQIVNDFQKGDIAEGYSVSREKKESFPLTVTSAQKNPTAFYLCASSMAQGSNGELFFGEGSRLTVL.

The J gene is TRBJ2-2, the V gene TRBV12-3 or TRBV12-4, with D uncertain. Trimming removed 7 bases at V and 4 bases at J, with 7 bases between. This CDR3 spans 12 amino acids. This chain's CDR3 is CASTFVTGELFF. The CDR3 DNA sequence: TGTGCCAGCACCTTTGTCACCGGGGAGCTGTTTTTT.

V is TRBV13 and J is TRBJ2-2; tentative D call: TRBD2 (6 bases). The CDR3 covers 14 residues. Trimming pared 5 bases from V and 7 bases from J, leaving 14 bases between. Germline assignment: CDR1 PRHDT and CDR2 FYEKMQ (reference sequence). The CDR3 nucleotides read TGTGCCAGCAGCCCGCTATGGCGGGGCGGGGAGCTGTTTTTT. Translation: CASSPLWRGGELFF.

The rearrangement links TRBV7-9 to TRBJ2-3, with 14 positions matching TRBD2. Germline V gene lookup returns CDR1 SEHNR and CDR2 FQNEAQ (reference sequence). This CDR3 has 16 residues. V lost 6 bases, J lost 6 bases, and 8 bases stayed unmatched. The CDR3 here is CASSKGLAGEIDTQYF. DNA for the CDR3: TGTGCCAGCAGTAAGGGACTAGCGGGAGAAATCGATACGCAGTATTTT.

The chain combines TRBV2 with TRBJ1-2; TRBD1 matches 7 bases. Germline V gives CDR1 SNHLY, CDR2 FYNNEI. The CDR3 runs 14 residues. The V gene end was trimmed by 8 bases and the J gene end by 4 bases; junction bases not matched to a gene: 10. Written as DNA, the CDR3 is TGTGCCAGCGGATCCGGGACAGAAGTCTATGGCTACACCTTC. This codes for CASGSGTEVYGYTF.

This clone was recorded at least ten times. The chain employs TRBV28 and TRBJ2-1; TRBD2 aligns across 9 bases. Germline V gives CDR1 MDHEN, CDR2 SYDVKM. J gave up 4 bases and V 6 bases, and 4 bases lay outside the gene matches. The CDR3 totals 14 residues. CDR3 DNA sequence: TGTGCCAGCAGGCCTAGCGGGATGTACAATGAGCAGTTCTTC. Translation: CASRPSGMYNEQFF.

The rearrangement links TRBV2 to TRBJ1-5; D possibly corresponds to TRBD1 (5 bases). CDR3 size: 15 residues. Trimming stripped 6 bases from V and 3 bases from J, with 15 bases between. Germline CDR1 reads SNHLY; CDR2 reads FYNNEI. The CDR3 loop is CASRADNLPNQPQHF. The CDR3 nucleotides read TGTGCCAGCAGGGCGGACAATTTACCCAATCAGCCCCAGCATTTT. Supplemented by reference TRBV2 and TRBJ1-5, the full variable domain reads EPEVTQTPSHQVTQMGQEVILRCVPISNHLYFYWYRQILGQKVEFLVSFYNNEISEKSEIFDDQFSVERPDGSNFTLKIRSTKLEDSAMYFCASRADNLPNQPQHFGDGTRLSIL.

The chain combines TRBV5-1 with TRBJ1-3; D is possibly TRBD1 (5 bases). The CDR3 extends over 16 amino acids. V lost 4 bases, J lost 0 bases, and 14 bases lay in between. Germline loops: CDR1 SGHRS, CDR2 YFSETQ. Here the CDR3 reads CASSAGLKGSGNTIYF. CDR3 DNA sequence: TGCGCCAGCAGCGCAGGGTTAAAAGGCTCTGGAAACACCATATATTTT.

This clone was found once. V usage is TRBV11-2 and J usage is TRBJ1-1; D not resolved. The CDR3 length is 12 residues. The V end was cut by 3 bases, the J end by 2 bases, with 4 bases between. From germline, CDR1 is SGHAT and CDR2 FQNNGV. CDR3 region: CASSFSNTEAFF. In DNA, the CDR3 is TGTGCCAGCAGCTTTTCTAACACTGAAGCTTTCTTT.

The chain employs TRBV12-3 or TRBV12-4 and TRBJ2-3; no reliable D call. V was clipped by 3 bases and J by 5 bases, with 6 bases between them. The CDR3 consists of 12 residues. This chain's CDR3 is CASSFALDTQYF. For the CDR3, the DNA is TGTGCCAGCAGTTTCGCGTTAGATACGCAGTATTTT.

The chain joins TRBV23-1 to TRBJ2-7; D is unresolved. TRBV23-1 is an ORF, with its function uncertain. Deletions cut 2 bases from V and 1 base from J, with 15 bases between. The CDR3 is 16 residues long. DNA for the CDR3: TGCGCCAGCAGTCAACCAACTCTTTCCAATTCCTACGAGCAGTACTTC. Translation gives CASSQPTLSNSYEQYF.

The rearrangement uses TRBV3-1 (or the pseudogene TRBV3-2) and TRBJ2-4, with D possibly TRBD2 on 6 matching bases. Germline V gene sequence: CDR1 LGHDT, CDR2 YNNKEL (reference sequence). The CDR3 totals 15 residues. The V end lost 5 bases, the J end lost 2 bases, and 13 bases lay between the germline ends. CDR3 DNA sequence: TGTGCCAGCAGCAATACGGGGAGGTCCAAAAACATTCAGTACTTC. The encoded protein is CASSNTGRSKNIQYF.

The rearrangement joins TRBV29-1 to TRBJ2-7; 7 bases are shared with TRBD1. Germline CDR1 and CDR2: SQVTM and ANQGSEA. This CDR3 has 17 residues. The J segment lost 2 bases and the V segment lost 6 bases, leaving 19 bases of the junction unmatched. The CDR3 spells CSVGGGSGARMAYEQYF. CDR3 nucleotide sequence: TGCAGCGTAGGGGGCGGGTCCGGAGCCCGTATGGCCTACGAGCAGTACTTC.

The chain couples TRBV5-1 to TRBJ2-7; 9 bases agree with TRBD1. The V and J ends lost 1 base and 4 bases, in that order; junction bases with no gene match: 3. The CDR3 is 14 amino acids. Germline V gene data show CDR1 as SGHRS and CDR2 as YFSETQ. CDR3: CASSLNDRGYEQYF. CDR3 sequence (DNA): TGCGCCAGCAGCTTGAACGACAGGGGGTACGAGCAGTACTTC.

V and J are TRBV27 and TRBJ2-3; weak D call: TRBD1 (5 bases). This CDR3 has 15 amino acids. In germline, CDR1 is MNHEY, CDR2 SMNVEV (reference sequence). Trimming took 6 bases from V and 2 from J, leaving 15 bases between them. The CDR3 is CASSLEGQVTDTQYF. In nucleotides, the CDR3 is TGTGCCAGCAGCCTCGAAGGACAAGTCACAGATACGCAGTATTTT.